This T cell receptor beta chain was sequenced in a study of cytomegalovirus exposure and HLA in healthy donors. The repertoire was sequenced with immunoSEQ multiplex PCR; TCRdb's copy has only in-frame clones and lacks some. Here the sample spans some 250,000 clones, 90% being singletons. V shed 3 bases and J 5 bases; nucleotides not matched to a gene: 0. CDR1 and CDR2 (germline): LGHNA, YSLEER. The CDR3 runs 13 residues. This rearrangement joins TRBV4-3 to TRBJ2-1, with 8 bases identical to TRBD1. Sequences were obtained from PBMCs. This receptor was taken from a woman younger than 30 in good health and CMV-seronegative. DNA for the CDR3: TGCGCCAGCAGCCAGGGACAGGACAATGAGCAGTTCTTC. Protein: CASSQGQDNEQFF.